This T cell receptor (beta chain) comes out of a study of T cell responses to AZD1222 COVID-19 vaccine. Some clones are missing from TCRdb's copy, which holds only in-frame ones; the method was immunoSEQ multiplex PCR. The table shows 120,000 to 150,000 clones, with around 90% occurring only once. V was trimmed by 10 bases and J by 3 bases, leaving 14 bases between them. The CDR3 has 13 residues. Germline lookup yields CDR1 KGHDR and CDR2 SFDVKD. The chain joins TRBV24-1 to TRBJ2-5; perhaps D is TRBD1 or TRBD2 (5 bases each). The receptor was isolated from an adult in good health. The material sequenced was peripheral blood, taken on day 0 of AZD1222 vaccination. Here the CDR3 reads CATRGSGEETQYF. CDR3 sequence (DNA): TGTGCCACTCGGGGCAGCGGAGAAGAGACCCAGTACTTC.